The 10 T cell receptor beta chains reported below all come from one sample, sequenced in a study of T cells expressing NK-cell markers (dated by TCRdb to the early 2020s). Library preparation employed 5' RACE. Instrument on record: Illumina HiSeq 2000. Reprocessed by TCRdb, the reads give a single entry per CDR3 protein sequence, without DNA. This sample's table contains some 460,000 distinct CDR3 sequences. The top ten constitute more than 1.4% of the sample. What was sequenced was blood T cells: a sorted CD56 or NKG2C T cell subset, CD4+ or CD8+ T cells, or bulk PBMC T cells (not recorded which). The receptors were gathered from a woman between 50 and 59 years old in good health. Donor details come from another sample of the same person, matched by shared clones.

This chain joins TRBV24-1 and TRBJ2-7; TCRdb gives TRBD2 as the D gene, but with no DNA this cannot be confirmed. CDR3 length: 15 amino acids. Germline lookup yields CDR1 KGHDR and CDR2 SFDVKD. CDR3 region: CATSDARQGGGEQYF.

The V call is TRBV20-1, the J call TRBJ2-3; TCRdb's assignment of TRBD2 cannot be checked, as there is no DNA. Germline-derived CDR1 and CDR2 are DFQATT and SNEGSKA (reference sequence). This CDR3 contains 17 residues. CDR3 in amino acids: CSARVVFSGRIGDTQYF.

V gene TRBV6-2 or TRBV6-3 combines with J gene TRBJ1-1; TCRdb's assignment of TRBD1 cannot be checked, as there is no DNA. The germline V gene has CDR1 MNHEY and CDR2 SVGEGT. The CDR3 runs to 13 residues. CDR3 in amino acids: CASIIAGETEAFF.

This sequence joins TRBV6-6 and TRBJ1-3. Per germline, CDR1 MNHNY and CDR2 SVGAGI (reference sequence). The CDR3 totals 16 residues. The CDR3 region is CASSYPTDGAGNTIYF.

This chain's CDR3 is CASSLDRTGGGETQYF. V gene TRBV7-2 combines with J gene TRBJ2-5; TCRdb's D call, TRBD1, is unchecked because there is no DNA. The CDR3 loop spans 16 amino acids. CDR1 is SGHTA, CDR2 FQGNSA, per germline. The full variable domain, its missing parts supplied by reference TRBV7-2 and TRBJ2-5, is GAGVSQSPSNKVTEKGKDVELRCDPISGHTALYWYRQSLGQGLEFLIYFQGNSAPDKSGLPSDRFSAERTGGSVSTLTIQRTQQEDSAVYLCASSLDRTGGGETQYFGPGTRLLVL.

This chain joins TRBV7-9 and TRBJ1-4. CDR1 is SEHNR and CDR2 is FQNEAQ in the germline V gene (reference sequence). The CDR3 spans 15 residues. The CDR3 region is CASMTFGATNEKLFF.

This chain uses TRBV29-1 with TRBJ2-3. Germline V gene data show CDR1 as SQVTM and CDR2 as ANQGSEA. The CDR3 has 13 amino acids. CDR3 sequence: CSVEAESTDTQYF.

V usage is TRBV3-1 and J usage is TRBJ2-1; the D gene TCRdb calls, TRBD2, cannot be checked with no DNA. The germline CDR1 and CDR2 sequences are LGHDT and YNNKEL (reference sequence). This CDR3 region has 12 residues. The CDR3 reads CASSQAAGLEFF.

The chain recombines TRBV7-8 with TRBJ1-2; TCRdb's D call of TRBD1 is untestable without DNA. The germline CDR1 and CDR2 sequences are SGHVS and FQNEAQ. The CDR3 has 14 residues. Here the CDR3 reads CASSPTDRGYGYTF. The whole variable domain, filled in from reference TRBV7-8 and TRBJ1-2, reads GAGVSQSPRYKVAKRGQDVALRCDPISGHVSLFWYQQALGQGPEFLTYFQNEAQLDKSGLPSDRFFAERPEGSVSTLKIQRTQQEDSAVYLCASSPTDRGYGYTFGSGTRLTVV.

The chain combines TRBV27 with TRBJ1-1; TCRdb gives TRBD1 as the D gene, but with no DNA this cannot be confirmed. Germline assignment: CDR1 MNHEY and CDR2 SMNVEV (reference sequence). This CDR3 is 13 amino acids long. CDR3 amino acids: CATIDRMNTEAFF.